This T cell receptor beta chain was retrieved from a study of blood T cell repertoires in COVID-19. Study details: The United States, Italy and Spain supplied acute and convalescent COVID-19 samples. The analysed material was cDNA or gDNA that came from T cells, B-cell-depleted T cells, or PBMCs.

Authors' analysis steps: Quantification of nucleated cells was approximated via reference gene primer amplification. The method was immunoSEQ multiplex PCR; TCRdb's version includes in-frame clones alone and lacks a portion of them. V and J calls and clone size are given by that table; D and trimming were obtained from the DNA. The sample contains under 250,000 clones, over 65% of which appear only once. A few counts support this clone. The germline CDR1 and CDR2 sequences are WNHNN and SYGVQD (reference sequence). The CDR3 is made up of 12 amino acids. V lost 5 bases, J lost 7 bases, and 4 bases stayed unmatched.

What was sequenced was peripheral blood. The clonotype originates from a woman aged 70 to 79 with active or convalescent COVID-19. The rearrangement uses TRBV10-1 and TRBJ1-1; TRBD1 agrees at 7 bases. DNA for the CDR3: TGCGCCAGCAGTCGCCAGGGGGGTGAAGCTTTCTTT. As protein: CASSRQGGEAFF.